Listed below are T cell receptor beta chains from one sample, sequenced in a study of shared clonotypes between healthy human individuals. The assay was immunoSEQ multiplex PCR, and TCRdb's table has in-frame clones only and misses some. This table holds roughly 700,000 clones, around 74% found once. Sequencing input: memory CD4+ T cells sorted from blood. The source is a woman in her twenties or thirties in good health. Both conserved end residues are part of each CDR3. Each record gives: V gene, D gene, J gene, clone size, CDR3 protein, CDR3 DNA. A D gene is named only where the DNA matches it firmly. Clone size is shown for a subset of rows, as once, few, many or a class of expanded clone.

TRBV30,NA,TRBJ2-3,NA,CAWKSGTDTQYF,TGTGCCTGGAAGTCCGGCACAGATACGCAGTATTTT
TRBV7-2,NA,TRBJ2-3,NA,CASSLSPDTQYF,TGTGCCAGCAGCTTATCCCCAGATACGCAGTATTTT
TRBV29-1,NA,TRBJ1-5,NA,CSVRSGSEDQPQHF,TGCAGCGTCCGATCGGGTTCTGAGGACCAGCCCCAGCATTTT
TRBV5-4,TRBD1,TRBJ2-3,NA,CASRDRVTDTQYF,TGTGCCAGCAGGGACAGGGTTACAGATACGCAGTATTTT
TRBV6-5,NA,TRBJ2-1,NA,CASSFNRHYNEQFF,TGTGCCAGCAGTTTTAACAGACACTACAATGAGCAGTTCTTC
TRBV11-2,NA,TRBJ2-3,NA,CASSSGVWGTDTQYF,TGTGCCAGCAGCTCCGGGGTTTGGGGCACAGATACGCAGTATTTT
TRBV19,NA,TRBJ2-1,NA,CASSILNGGSYNEQFF,TGTGCCAGTAGTATACTAAACGGGGGCTCCTACAATGAGCAGTTCTTC
TRBV7-9,NA,TRBJ1-2,once,CASSLADRLYGYTF,TGTGCCAGCAGCTTAGCCGACAGACTCTATGGCTACACCTTC
TRBV7-2,TRBD2,TRBJ2-7,NA,CASSLFIIGPSGPYEQYF,TGTGCCAGCAGCTTATTTATAATAGGGCCTAGCGGTCCCTACGAGCAGTACTTC
TRBV4-2,NA,TRBJ1-5,few,CASSQGGAAYSNQPQHF,TGTGCCAGCAGCCAAGGTGGGGCCGCCTATAGCAATCAGCCCCAGCATTTT
TRBV5-8,TRBD1,TRBJ2-3,few,CASSWTGTDTQYF,TGTGCCAGCAGCTGGACAGGGACAGATACGCAGTATTTT